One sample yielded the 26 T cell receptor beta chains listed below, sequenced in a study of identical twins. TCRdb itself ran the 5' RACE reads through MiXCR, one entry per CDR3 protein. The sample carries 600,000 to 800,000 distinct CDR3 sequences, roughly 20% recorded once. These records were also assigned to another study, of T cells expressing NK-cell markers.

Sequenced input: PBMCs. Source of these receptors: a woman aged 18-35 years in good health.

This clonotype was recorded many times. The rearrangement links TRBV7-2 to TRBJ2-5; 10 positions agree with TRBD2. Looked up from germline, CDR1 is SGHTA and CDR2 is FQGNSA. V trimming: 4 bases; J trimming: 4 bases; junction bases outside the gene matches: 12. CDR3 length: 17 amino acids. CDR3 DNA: TGTGCCAGCAGCTCAACTAGCGGGATTGTTTTGAGAGAGACCCAGTACTTC. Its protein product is CASSSTSGIVLRETQYF.

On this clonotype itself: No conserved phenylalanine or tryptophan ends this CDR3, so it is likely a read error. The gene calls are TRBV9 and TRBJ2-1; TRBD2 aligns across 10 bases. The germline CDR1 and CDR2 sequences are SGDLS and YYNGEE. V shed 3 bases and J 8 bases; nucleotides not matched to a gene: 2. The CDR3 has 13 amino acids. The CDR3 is CASSESGGDEQFL. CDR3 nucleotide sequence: TGTGCCAGCAGCGAGAGCGGGGGGGATGAGCAGTTCTTA.

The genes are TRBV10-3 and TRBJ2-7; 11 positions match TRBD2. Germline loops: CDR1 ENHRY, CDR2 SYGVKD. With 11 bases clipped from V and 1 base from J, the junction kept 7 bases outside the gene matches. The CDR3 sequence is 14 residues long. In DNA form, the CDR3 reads TGTGCCGCACAGGGACTAGCGGATTCCTACGAGCAGTACTTC. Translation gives CAAQGLADSYEQYF.

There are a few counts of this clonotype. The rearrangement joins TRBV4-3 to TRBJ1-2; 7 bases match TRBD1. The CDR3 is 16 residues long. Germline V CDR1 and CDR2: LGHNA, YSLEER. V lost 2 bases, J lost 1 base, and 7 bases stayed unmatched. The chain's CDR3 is CASSQRGTEINYGYTF. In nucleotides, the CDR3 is TGCGCCAGCAGCCAAAGGGGGACAGAGATTAACTATGGCTACACCTTC.

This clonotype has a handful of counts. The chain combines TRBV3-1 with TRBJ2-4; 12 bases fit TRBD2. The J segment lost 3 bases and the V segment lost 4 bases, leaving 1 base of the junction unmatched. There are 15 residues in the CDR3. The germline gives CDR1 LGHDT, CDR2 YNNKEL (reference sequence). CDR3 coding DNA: TGTGCCAGCAGCCCGACTAGCGGGGGCAAAAACATTCAGTACTTC. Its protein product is CASSPTSGGKNIQYF.

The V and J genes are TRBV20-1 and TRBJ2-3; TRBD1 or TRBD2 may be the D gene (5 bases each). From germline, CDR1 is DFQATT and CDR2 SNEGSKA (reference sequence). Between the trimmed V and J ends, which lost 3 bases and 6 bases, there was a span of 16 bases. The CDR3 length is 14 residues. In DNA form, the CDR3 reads TGCAGTGCTAGGAGAGGGGATCTACCCGATACGCAGTATTTT. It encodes CSARRGDLPDTQYF.

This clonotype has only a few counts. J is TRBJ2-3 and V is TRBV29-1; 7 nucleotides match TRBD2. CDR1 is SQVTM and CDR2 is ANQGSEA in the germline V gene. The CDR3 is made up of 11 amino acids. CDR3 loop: CMGGWGTEQYF. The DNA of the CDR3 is TGCATGGGAGGGTGGGGTACCGAGCAGTATTTT.

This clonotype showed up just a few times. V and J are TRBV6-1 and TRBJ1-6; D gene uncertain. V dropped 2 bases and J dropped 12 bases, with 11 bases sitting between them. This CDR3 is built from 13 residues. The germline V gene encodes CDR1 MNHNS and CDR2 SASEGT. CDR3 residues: CASSEWVSRPLHF. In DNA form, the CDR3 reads TGTGCCAGCAGTGAATGGGTTTCGAGACCCCTCCACTTT.

The CDR3 protein is CASKPKGTLLDTQYF. The CDR3 coding sequence is TGTGCCAGCAAACCGAAGGGGACTCTTTTAGATACGCAGTATTTT. V usage is TRBV14 and J usage is TRBJ2-3; D may be TRBD2 (6 bases). CDR1 is SGHDN, CDR2 FVKESK, per germline. The CDR3 is 15 amino acids. The V and J ends lost 7 bases and 5 bases respectively, with 19 bases between them.

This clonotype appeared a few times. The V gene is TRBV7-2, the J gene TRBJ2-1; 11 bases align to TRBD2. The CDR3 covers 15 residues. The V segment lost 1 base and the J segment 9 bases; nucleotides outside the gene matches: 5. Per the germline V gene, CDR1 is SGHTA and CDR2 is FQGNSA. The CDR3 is CASSLVTSGRTEQFF. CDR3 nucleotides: TGTGCCAGCAGCTTAGTCACTAGCGGGAGAACTGAGCAGTTCTTC.

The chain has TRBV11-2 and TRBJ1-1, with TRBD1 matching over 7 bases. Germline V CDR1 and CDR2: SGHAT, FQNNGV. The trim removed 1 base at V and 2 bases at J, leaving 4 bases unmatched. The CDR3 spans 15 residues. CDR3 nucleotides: TGTGCCAGCAGCTTAGGTGACAGGGTAAACACTGAAGCTTTCTTT. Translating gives CASSLGDRVNTEAFF.

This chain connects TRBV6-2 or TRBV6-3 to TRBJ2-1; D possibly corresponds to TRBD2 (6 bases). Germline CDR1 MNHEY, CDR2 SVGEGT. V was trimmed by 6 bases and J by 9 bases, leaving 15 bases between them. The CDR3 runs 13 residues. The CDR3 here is CASSPGRSGEQFF. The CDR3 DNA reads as TGTGCCAGCAGCCCTGGGAGGAGTGGTGAGCAGTTCTTC.

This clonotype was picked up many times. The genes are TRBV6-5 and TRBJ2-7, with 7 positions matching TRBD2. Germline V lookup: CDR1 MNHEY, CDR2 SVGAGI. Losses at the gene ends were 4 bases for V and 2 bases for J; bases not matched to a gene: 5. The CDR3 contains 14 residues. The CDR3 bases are TGTGCCAGCAGTTCTCCGGGACTAACCTACGAGCAGTACTTC. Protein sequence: CASSSPGLTYEQYF.

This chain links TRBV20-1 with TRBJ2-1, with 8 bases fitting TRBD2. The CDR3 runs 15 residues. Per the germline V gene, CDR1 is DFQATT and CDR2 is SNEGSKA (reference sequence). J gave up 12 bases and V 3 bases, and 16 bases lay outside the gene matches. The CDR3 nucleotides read TGCAGTGCTAGCGGAGTCGGGACGGGTCTAGCGGGGCAGTTCTTC. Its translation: CSASGVGTGLAGQFF.

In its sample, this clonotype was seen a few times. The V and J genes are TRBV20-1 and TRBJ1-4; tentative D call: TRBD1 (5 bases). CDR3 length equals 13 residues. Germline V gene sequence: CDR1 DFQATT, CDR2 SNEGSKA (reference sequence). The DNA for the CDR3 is TGCAGCGTCCCGGGGACTTCTAATGAAAAACTGTTTTTT. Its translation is CSVPGTSNEKLFF.

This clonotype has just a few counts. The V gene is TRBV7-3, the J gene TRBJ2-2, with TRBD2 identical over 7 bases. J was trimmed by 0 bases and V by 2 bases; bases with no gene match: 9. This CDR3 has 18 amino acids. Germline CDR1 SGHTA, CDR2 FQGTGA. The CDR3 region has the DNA TGTGCCAGCAGCTTAGTCGGGGGGACGGGGGCGAACACCGGGGAGCTGTTTTTT. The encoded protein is CASSLVGGTGANTGELFF.

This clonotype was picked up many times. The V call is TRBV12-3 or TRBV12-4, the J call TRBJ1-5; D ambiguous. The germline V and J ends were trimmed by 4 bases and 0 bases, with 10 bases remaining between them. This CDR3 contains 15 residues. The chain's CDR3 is CASSSPGNSNQPQHF. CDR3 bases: TGTGCCAGCAGTTCCCCGGGGAATAGCAATCAGCCCCAGCATTTT.

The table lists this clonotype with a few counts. The CDR3 sequence is CASSELSAAPEQYF. In nucleotides, the CDR3 is TGTGCCAGCAGTGAACTCAGCGCGGCGCCCGAGCAGTACTTC. The rearrangement links TRBV6-1 to TRBJ2-7; no reliable D call. The V and J ends lost 2 bases and 6 bases respectively, with 14 bases between them. The CDR3 length is 14 residues. Germline CDR1 MNHNS, CDR2 SASEGT.

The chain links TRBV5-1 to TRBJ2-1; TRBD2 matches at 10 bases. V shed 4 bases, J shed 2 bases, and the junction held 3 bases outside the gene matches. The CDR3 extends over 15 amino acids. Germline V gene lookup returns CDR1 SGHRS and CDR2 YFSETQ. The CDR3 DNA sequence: TGCGCCAGCAGCGGGAGCGGGGGGGCCTACAATGAGCAGTTCTTC. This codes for CASSGSGGAYNEQFF.

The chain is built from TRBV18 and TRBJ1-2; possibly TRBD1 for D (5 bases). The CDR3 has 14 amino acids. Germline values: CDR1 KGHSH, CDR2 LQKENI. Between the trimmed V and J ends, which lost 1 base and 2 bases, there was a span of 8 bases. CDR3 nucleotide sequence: TGTGCCAGCTCACCACTCGCAGGGAACTATGGCTACACCTTC. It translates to CASSPLAGNYGYTF.

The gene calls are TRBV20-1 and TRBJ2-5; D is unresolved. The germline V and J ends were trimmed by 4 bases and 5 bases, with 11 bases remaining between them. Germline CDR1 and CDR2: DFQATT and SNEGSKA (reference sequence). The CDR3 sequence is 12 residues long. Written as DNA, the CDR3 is TGCAGTGCTAAGGGCATCTTGGAGACCCAGTACTTC. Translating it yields CSAKGILETQYF.

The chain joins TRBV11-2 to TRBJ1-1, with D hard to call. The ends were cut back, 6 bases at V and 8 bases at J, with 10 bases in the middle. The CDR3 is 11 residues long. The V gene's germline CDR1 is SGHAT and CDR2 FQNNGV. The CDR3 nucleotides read TGTGCCAGCAGTCAGTCGGGCGAAGCTTTCTTT. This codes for CASSQSGEAFF.

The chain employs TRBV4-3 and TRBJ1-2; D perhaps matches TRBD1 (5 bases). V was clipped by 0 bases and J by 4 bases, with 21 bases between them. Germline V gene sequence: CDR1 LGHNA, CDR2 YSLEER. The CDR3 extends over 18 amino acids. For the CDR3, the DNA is TGCGCCAGCAGCCAAGACTATTCCCGGGGAGGGGCCTCCTATGGCTACACCTTC. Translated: CASSQDYSRGGASYGYTF.

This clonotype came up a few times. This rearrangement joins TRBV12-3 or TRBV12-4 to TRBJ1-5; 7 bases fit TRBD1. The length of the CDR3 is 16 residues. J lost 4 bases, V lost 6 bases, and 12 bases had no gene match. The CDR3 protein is CASREGGDSLNQPQHF. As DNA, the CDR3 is TGTGCCAGCAGGGAAGGGGGGGACAGTTTAAATCAGCCCCAGCATTTT.

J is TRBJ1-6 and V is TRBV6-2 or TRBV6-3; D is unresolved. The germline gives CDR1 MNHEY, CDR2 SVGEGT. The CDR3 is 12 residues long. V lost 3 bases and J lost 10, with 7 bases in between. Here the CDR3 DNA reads TGTGCCAGCAGTTATCAGAACTCACCCCTCCACTTT. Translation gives CASSYQNSPLHF.

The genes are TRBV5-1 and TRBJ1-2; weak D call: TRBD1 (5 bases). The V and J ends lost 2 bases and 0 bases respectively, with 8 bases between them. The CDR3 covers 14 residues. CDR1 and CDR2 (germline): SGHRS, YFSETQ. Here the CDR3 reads CASSFDRANYGYTF. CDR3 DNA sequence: TGCGCCAGCAGCTTTGACAGAGCTAACTATGGCTACACCTTC.